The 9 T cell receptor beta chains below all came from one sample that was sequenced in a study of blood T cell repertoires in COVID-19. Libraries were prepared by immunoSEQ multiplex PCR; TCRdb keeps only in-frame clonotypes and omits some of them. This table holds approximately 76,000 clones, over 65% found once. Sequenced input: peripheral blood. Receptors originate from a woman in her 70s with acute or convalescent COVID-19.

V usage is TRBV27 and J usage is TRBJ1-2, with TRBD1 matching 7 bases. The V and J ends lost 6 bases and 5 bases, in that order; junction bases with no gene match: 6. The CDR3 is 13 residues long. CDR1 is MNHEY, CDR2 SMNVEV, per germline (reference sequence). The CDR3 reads CASSENRGYGYTF. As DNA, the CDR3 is TGTGCCAGCAGCGAGAACAGGGGATATGGCTACACCTTC.

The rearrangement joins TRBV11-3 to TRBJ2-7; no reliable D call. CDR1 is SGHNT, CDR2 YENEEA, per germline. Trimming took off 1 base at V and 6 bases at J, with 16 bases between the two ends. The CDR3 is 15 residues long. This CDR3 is CASSLVAASLSEQYF. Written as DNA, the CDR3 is TGTGCCAGCAGCTTAGTTGCGGCTAGTCTCTCCGAGCAGTACTTC.

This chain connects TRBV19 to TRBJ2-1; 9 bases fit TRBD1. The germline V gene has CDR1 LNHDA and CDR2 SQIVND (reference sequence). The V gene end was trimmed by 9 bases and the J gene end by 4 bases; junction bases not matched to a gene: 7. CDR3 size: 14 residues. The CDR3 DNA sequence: TGTGCCAGCCGGGACAGGGTAATATACAATGAGCAGTTCTTC. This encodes CASRDRVIYNEQFF.

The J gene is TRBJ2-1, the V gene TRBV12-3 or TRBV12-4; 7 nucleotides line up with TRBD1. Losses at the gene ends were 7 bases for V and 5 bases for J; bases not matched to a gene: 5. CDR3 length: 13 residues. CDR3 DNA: TGTGCCAGCACCGCTACAGGGGACAATGAGCAGTTCTTC. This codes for CASTATGDNEQFF.

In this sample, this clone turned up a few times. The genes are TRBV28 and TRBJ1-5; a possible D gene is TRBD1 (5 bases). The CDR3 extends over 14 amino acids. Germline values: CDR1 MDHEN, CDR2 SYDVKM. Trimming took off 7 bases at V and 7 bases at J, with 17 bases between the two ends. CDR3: CASTLGAPRQPQHF. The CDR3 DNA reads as TGTGCCAGCACCCTAGGGGCCCCCAGACAGCCCCAGCATTTT.

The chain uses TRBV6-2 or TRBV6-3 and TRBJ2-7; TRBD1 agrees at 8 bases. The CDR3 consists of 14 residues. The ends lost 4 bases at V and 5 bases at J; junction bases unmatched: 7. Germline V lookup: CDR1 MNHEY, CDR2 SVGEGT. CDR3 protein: CASSLGRQGNEQYF. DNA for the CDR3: TGTGCCAGCAGTTTGGGGCGACAGGGGAACGAGCAGTACTTC.

Here the CDR3 reads CASSQEGLSTRGTGELFF. The DNA for the CDR3 is TGTGCCAGCAGCCAAGAAGGCCTCAGCACTCGCGGCACCGGGGAGCTGTTTTTT. The J gene is TRBJ2-2, the V gene TRBV3-1 (or the pseudogene TRBV3-2), with D hard to call. V gave up 0 bases and J gave up 4 bases, with 18 bases separating them. This CDR3 comprises 18 residues. The germline V gene encodes CDR1 LGHDT and CDR2 YNNKEL (reference sequence).

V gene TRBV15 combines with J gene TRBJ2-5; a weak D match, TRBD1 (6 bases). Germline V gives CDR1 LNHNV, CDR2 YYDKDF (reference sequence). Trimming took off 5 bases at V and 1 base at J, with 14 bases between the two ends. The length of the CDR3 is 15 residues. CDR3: CATSGGTGTQETQYF. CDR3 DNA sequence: TGTGCCACCAGCGGTGGAACAGGGACCCAAGAGACCCAGTACTTC.

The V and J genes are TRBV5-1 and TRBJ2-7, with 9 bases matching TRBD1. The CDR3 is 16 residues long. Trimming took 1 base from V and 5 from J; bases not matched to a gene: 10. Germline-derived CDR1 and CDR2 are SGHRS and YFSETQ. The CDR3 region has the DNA TGCGCCAGCAGCTTGTGGACAGGGGCAAGGGTCGACGAGCAGTACTTC. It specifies CASSLWTGARVDEQYF.